The 15 T cell receptor beta chains in this list originate from one sample, sequenced in a study of shared T cell receptors in the human thymus. Libraries were prepared by immunoSEQ multiplex PCR; TCRdb keeps only in-frame clonotypes and omits some of them. This table has some 660,000 clones, roughly 86% appearing once. These data also formed part of another study, on human thymus T cells.

Sequencing used thymocytes. Receptors originate from a boy in the first two years of life with a congenital heart defect.

CDR3 residues: CAISDRRPRQGFGYGYTF. The CDR3 DNA reads as TGTGCCATCAGTGACCGTCGACCGCGACAAGGTTTTGGGTATGGCTACACCTTC. The V call is TRBV10-3, the J call TRBJ1-2; no definite D call. The CDR3 has 18 amino acids. Trimming removed 3 bases at V and 5 bases at J, with 25 bases between. Germline CDR1 reads ENHRY; CDR2 reads SYGVKD.

This clone was detected only once. The chain has TRBV5-4 and TRBJ2-7; 12 nucleotides agree with TRBD1. The CDR3 loop spans 19 amino acids. Germline-derived CDR1 and CDR2 are SGHNT and YYREEE (reference sequence). J lost 2 bases, V lost 4 bases, and 16 bases had no gene match. The CDR3 reads CASSPGTGGSLGFPYEQYF. CDR3 bases: TGTGCCAGCAGCCCCGGGACAGGGGGCTCGTTGGGGTTTCCCTACGAGCAGTACTTC.

The chain joins TRBV6-4 to TRBJ1-4; 8 bases match TRBD1. CDR1 is MRHNA and CDR2 is SNTAGT in the germline V gene. This CDR3 contains 14 residues. Trimming took 7 bases from V and 4 from J; bases not matched to a gene: 5. This chain's CDR3 is CASTPGTGNEKLFF. DNA for the CDR3: TGTGCCAGCACTCCCGGGACAGGTAATGAAAAACTGTTTTTT.

The chain is built from TRBV5-1 and TRBJ2-7, with TRBD1 matching 9 bases. CDR1 SGHRS and CDR2 YFSETQ come from the germline V gene. With 4 bases clipped from V and 4 bases from J, the junction kept 3 bases outside the gene matches. The CDR3 runs 13 residues. CDR3 residues: CASSRDREYEQYF. DNA for the CDR3: TGCGCCAGCAGCCGGGACAGGGAGTACGAGCAGTACTTC.

V gene TRBV9 combines with J gene TRBJ1-2, with a weak D call TRBD1 (5 bases). This CDR3 comprises 14 residues. Germline V gene sequence: CDR1 SGDLS, CDR2 YYNGEE. The V end lost 4 bases, the J end lost 5 bases, and 15 bases lay between the germline ends. CDR3 residues: CASSQGDRNYGYTF. For the CDR3, the DNA is TGTGCCAGCAGCCAAGGTGACAGAAATTATGGCTACACCTTC. The full variable domain, in which reference TRBV9 and TRBJ1-2 provide the parts outside the CDR3, is DSGVTQTPKHLITATGQRVTLRCSPRSGDLSVYWYQQSLDQGLQFLIQYYNGEERAKGNILERFSAQQFPDLHSELNLSSLELGDSALYFCASSQGDRNYGYTFGSGTRLTVV.

This chain joins TRBV29-1 and TRBJ2-1; D is perhaps TRBD2 (6 bases). Looked up from germline, CDR1 is SQVTM and CDR2 is ANQGSEA. The CDR3 loop spans 14 amino acids. V was clipped by 5 bases and J by 5 bases, with 16 bases between them. The CDR3: CSVFGRVAHNEQFF. CDR3 DNA sequence: TGCAGCGTTTTCGGGAGAGTGGCCCACAATGAGCAGTTCTTC.

The chain joins TRBV6-6 to TRBJ2-4; 7 positions agree with TRBD2. The V segment lost 5 bases and the J segment 5 bases; nucleotides outside the gene matches: 12. This CDR3 spans 16 amino acids. Per germline, CDR1 MNHNY and CDR2 SVGAGI (reference sequence). The CDR3 spells CASSNKLAPLQNIQYF. CDR3 bases: TGTGCCAGCAGTAACAAACTAGCGCCCCTTCAAAACATTCAGTACTTC.

This clone was seen a single time. The gene calls are TRBV7-6 and TRBJ2-1; 12 nucleotides agree with TRBD2. J was trimmed by 7 bases and V by 5 bases; bases with no gene match: 6. CDR1 SGHVS and CDR2 FNYEAQ come from the germline V gene. This CDR3 region has 15 residues. Here the CDR3 reads CASSPTSGRVNEQFF. CDR3 in DNA: TGTGCCAGCAGCCCGACTAGCGGGAGAGTAAATGAGCAGTTCTTC.

This clone occurred once. The chain combines TRBV11-2 with TRBJ2-5; 14 bases map to TRBD2. Germline V gene sequence: CDR1 SGHAT, CDR2 FQNNGV. This CDR3 is built from 16 residues. V trimming: 4 bases; J trimming: 4 bases; junction bases outside the gene matches: 5. The CDR3 coding sequence is TGTGCCAGCAGCTCTCGACTAGCGGGAGGGCCAGAGACCCAGTACTTC. Protein: CASSSRLAGGPETQYF.

As DNA, the CDR3 is TGCGCCAGCAGCCAAGATAACCCCTTAGCGGGGGGTGGAGATACGCAGTATTTT. Encoded protein: CASSQDNPLAGGGDTQYF. V and J are TRBV4-1 and TRBJ2-3; 10 positions agree with TRBD2. The CDR3 contains 18 residues. The V segment lost 0 bases and the J segment 5 bases; nucleotides outside the gene matches: 11. In germline, CDR1 is MGHRA, CDR2 YSYEKL.

The chain joins TRBV2 to TRBJ1-2; 10 nucleotides line up with TRBD1. Germline assignment: CDR1 SNHLY and CDR2 FYNNEI. The V segment lost 7 bases and the J segment 6 bases; nucleotides outside the gene matches: 14. The CDR3 loop spans 16 amino acids. The DNA for the CDR3 is TGTGCCAGCACGGTCCAGACAGGGGGCTACAAGAATGGCTACACCTTC. Residues: CASTVQTGGYKNGYTF. Using reference TRBV2 and TRBJ1-2 for the parts outside the CDR3, the full variable domain is EPEVTQTPSHQVTQMGQEVILRCVPISNHLYFYWYRQILGQKVEFLVSFYNNEISEKSEIFDDQFSVERPDGSNFTLKIRSTKLEDSAMYFCASTVQTGGYKNGYTFGSGTRLTVV.

The gene calls are TRBV5-4 and TRBJ1-1; D gene uncertain. Germline loops: CDR1 SGHNT, CDR2 YYREEE (reference sequence). CDR3 length: 14 residues. Deletions cut 4 bases from V and 1 base from J, with 11 bases between. CDR3 protein: CASSQASANTEAFF. CDR3 DNA: TGTGCCAGCAGCCAGGCGTCAGCGAACACTGAAGCTTTCTTT.

The CDR3, as DNA: TGTGCCAGCTCACCACCGAAGGAGCGGTCTCGCTCCTACGAGCAGTACTTC. Translated: CASSPPKERSRSYEQYF. V is TRBV18 and J is TRBJ2-7; perhaps TRBD2 as D (5 bases). This CDR3 is built from 17 residues. Germline values: CDR1 KGHSH, CDR2 LQKENI. The V and J ends lost 0 bases and 0 bases respectively, with 15 bases between them.

This clone is a singleton in its sample. The V call is TRBV27, the J call TRBJ2-7; 12 nucleotides align to TRBD2. V lost 5 bases, J lost 2 bases, and 10 bases stayed unmatched. The germline V gene encodes CDR1 MNHEY and CDR2 SMNVEV (reference sequence). The CDR3 contains 17 residues. CDR3 sequence reads: CASSRMTSGRSPYEQYF. The CDR3 DNA reads as TGTGCCAGCAGTCGCATGACTAGCGGGAGATCTCCCTACGAGCAGTACTTC.

This clone was detected a few times. This rearrangement joins TRBV6-5 to TRBJ2-7, with 9 bases identical to TRBD1. J lost 4 bases, V lost 6 bases, and 7 bases had no gene match. The CDR3 is made up of 14 amino acids. The V gene's germline CDR1 is MNHEY and CDR2 SVGAGI. DNA of the CDR3: TGTGCCAGCAGCGTGGGACAGGGAATATACGAGCAGTACTTC. This sequence encodes CASSVGQGIYEQYF.